Below, 15 T cell receptor beta chains from the same sample are listed, as sequenced in a study of CD8 T cells in Susac syndrome (dated by TCRdb to between 2017 and 2020). Preparation of the library involved the immunoSEQ multiplex PCR assay. RNA was extracted using the RNeasy kit, and about 0.45 to 1 ug of the RNA was reverse transcribed with random hexamers. TCRdb reworked the public reads: Q25 trimming with fastp, MiXCR clone assembly, productive beta chains retained. Entries are consolidated by CDR3 protein sequence, retaining the most common genes and DNA. The sample table records 75,000 to 95,000 distinct CDR3 sequences; more than 85% of these occur just once. Of the sample, 0.46% falls within the top ten clones. The sequencing sample was made of CD8+ T cells from PBMCs. These receptors were obtained from a human donor with Susac syndrome.

The CDR3 DNA reads as TGCAGCGTTCGGAGAGGGGCAGATACGCAGTATTTT. Protein sequence: CSVRRGADTQYF. This chain joins TRBV29-1 and TRBJ2-3; D might be TRBD1 or TRBD2, each matching 5 bases. The germline V gene encodes CDR1 SQVTM and CDR2 ANQGSEA. The CDR3 runs 12 residues. Trimming removed 5 bases at V and 4 bases at J, with 10 bases between.

This chain links TRBV4-1 with TRBJ2-5; 10 bases map to TRBD1. This CDR3 comprises 13 residues. V was clipped by 5 bases and J by 5 bases; unmatched bases: 2. Germline CDR1 MGHRA, CDR2 YSYEKL. This CDR3 is CASSDRGLETQYF. The CDR3 DNA follows: TGCGCCAGCAGCGACAGGGGGCTTGAGACCCAGTACTTC.

The gene calls are TRBV27 and TRBJ1-3, with D perhaps TRBD1 (6 bases). The CDR3 consists of 15 residues. The ends were cut back, 4 bases at V and 2 bases at J, with 12 bases in the middle. Germline CDR1 reads MNHEY; CDR2 reads SMNVEV (reference sequence). CDR3 nucleotide sequence: TGTGCCAGCAGTTCACAGGGACTCCCTGGAAACACCATATATTTT. Translation: CASSSQGLPGNTIYF.

This sequence joins TRBV7-2 and TRBJ2-7; D call uncertain. Trimming removed 10 bases from V and 0 bases from J, with 10 bases in between. The germline gives CDR1 SGHTA, CDR2 FQGNSA. This CDR3 region has 12 residues. CDR3 DNA sequence: TGTGCCACCGGTGACACCTCCTACGAGCAGTACTTC. The encoded protein is CATGDTSYEQYF.

The CDR3 region is CASPERQGGGDTQYF. The CDR3 coding sequence is TGTGCCAGCCCCGAACGACAGGGGGGGGGAGATACGCAGTATTTT. The chain recombines TRBV2 with TRBJ2-3, with 9 bases matching TRBD1. Germline-derived CDR1 and CDR2 are SNHLY and FYNNEI. CDR3 length: 15 residues. With 8 bases clipped from V and 5 bases from J, the junction kept 11 bases outside the gene matches.

This clonotype was seen just once. The rearrangement links TRBV20-1 to TRBJ2-1, with 8 bases that match TRBD2. This CDR3 comprises 17 residues. The germline V gene has CDR1 DFQATT and CDR2 SNEGSKA (reference sequence). With 0 bases clipped from V and 0 bases from J, the junction kept 7 bases outside the gene matches. CDR3 nucleotides: TGCAGTGCTAGAGACGCGCTGAGCGGGAGCTCCTACAATGAGCAGTTCTTC. Its protein product is CSARDALSGSSYNEQFF.

V and J are TRBV14 and TRBJ2-1; D gene unclear. The CDR3 is 13 amino acids. CDR1 is SGHDN, CDR2 FVKESK, per germline. Trimming removed 0 bases at V and 10 bases at J, with 10 bases between. The DNA of the CDR3 is TGTGCCAGCAGCCAAGATGGGCCCCCGGAGCAGTTCTTC. Translation gives CASSQDGPPEQFF. The full variable domain, in which reference TRBV14 and TRBJ2-1 provide the parts outside the CDR3, is EAGVTQFPSHSVIEKGQTVTLRCDPISGHDNLYWYRRVMGKEIKFLLHFVKESKQDESGMPNNRFLAERTGGTYSTLKVQPAELEDSGVYFCASSQDGPPEQFFGPGTRLTVL.

The chain combines TRBV11-2 with TRBJ2-1, with a weak D call TRBD2 (6 bases). Germline V gene lookup returns CDR1 SGHAT and CDR2 FQNNGV. Trimming cost V 6 bases and J 4 bases, with 13 bases left between them. The CDR3 has 14 residues. DNA for the CDR3: TGTGCCAGCAGTCAAGGACTACCTTACAATGAGCAGTTCTTC. Protein product: CASSQGLPYNEQFF. The full variable domain, rest sourced from reference TRBV11-2 and TRBJ2-1, is EAGVAQSPRYKIIEKRQSVAFWCNPISGHATLYWYQQILGQGPKLLIQFQNNGVVDDSQLPKDRFSAERLKGVDSTLKIQPAKLEDSAVYLCASSQGLPYNEQFFGPGTRLTVL.

The chain employs TRBV4-1 and TRBJ2-7; 8 nucleotides agree with TRBD1. The germline V gene has CDR1 MGHRA and CDR2 YSYEKL. J was trimmed by 3 bases and V by 3 bases; bases with no gene match: 7. This CDR3 has 15 residues. The CDR3 protein is CASSHGQGEGYEQYF. For the CDR3, the DNA is TGCGCCAGCAGCCACGGACAGGGAGAGGGCTACGAGCAGTACTTC.

V usage is TRBV30 and J usage is TRBJ1-2; 8 nucleotides line up with TRBD1. From germline, CDR1 is GTSNPN and CDR2 SVGIG (reference sequence). The J segment lost 3 bases and the V segment lost 2 bases, leaving 5 bases of the junction unmatched. The CDR3 is 14 residues long. The CDR3 reads CAWSLTQGDYGYTF. The CDR3 coding sequence is TGTGCCTGGAGTCTAACACAGGGGGACTATGGCTACACCTTC.

This chain connects TRBV15 to TRBJ2-7, with 7 bases identical to TRBD2. The V gene end was trimmed by 0 bases and the J gene end by 2 bases; junction bases not matched to a gene: 7. From germline, CDR1 is LNHNV and CDR2 YYDKDF (reference sequence). The length of the CDR3 is 16 residues. The CDR3 nucleotides are TGTGCCACCAGCAGAGATTGGGGGGGAGTAACCTACGAGCAGTACTTC. This translates into CATSRDWGGVTYEQYF.

This chain uses TRBV18 with TRBJ2-1; the D gene could be TRBD1 or TRBD2 (5 bases each). V lost 4 bases, J lost 0 bases, and 10 bases lay in between. Looked up from germline, CDR1 is KGHSH and CDR2 is LQKENI. The CDR3 extends over 15 amino acids. The CDR3 bases are TGTGCCAGCTCACTGGGGGAGAGCTCCTACAATGAGCAGTTCTTC. Amino acid sequence: CASSLGESSYNEQFF.

This chain links TRBV7-9 with TRBJ2-2, with 8 nucleotides matching TRBD1. The CDR3 loop spans 16 amino acids. V lost 0 bases, J lost 7 bases, and 7 bases stayed unmatched. Germline-derived CDR1 and CDR2 are SEHNR and FQNEAQ (reference sequence). The CDR3 DNA sequence: TGTGCCAGCAGCTTAGCCCCCCAGGGGGCGAACGGGGAGCTGTTTTTT. This codes for CASSLAPQGANGELFF.

This rearrangement joins TRBV29-1 to TRBJ2-1; D may be TRBD1 or TRBD2 (5 bases each). This CDR3 spans 15 amino acids. Germline CDR1 reads SQVTM; CDR2 reads ANQGSEA. The V end was cut by 5 bases, the J end by 4 bases, with 18 bases between. CDR3 sequence reads: CSVRWDGSSYNEQFF. The CDR3 region has the DNA TGCAGCGTTCGCTGGGACGGCTCGAGTTACAATGAGCAGTTCTTC.

This clonotype was seen just once. CDR3 DNA sequence: TGTGCCAGCAGTCCGAGGCAGGGGGCACGAGGATATCAGCCCCAGCATTTT. Amino acids: CASSPRQGARGYQPQHF. The chain carries TRBV6-1 and TRBJ1-5; 8 nucleotides agree with TRBD1. Per germline, CDR1 MNHNS and CDR2 SASEGT. With V trimmed by 5 bases and J by 5 bases, 14 bases remained unmatched. The CDR3 sequence is 17 residues long.